The source of this TCR beta chain is a study of neoadjuvant anti-PD-1 for oral cavity cancer. The sample holds one count of this clone. Patients had HPV-negative, locally advanced oral cavity squamous cell carcinoma. TCRdb keeps only in-frame clones here, not all; method: immunoSEQ multiplex PCR. The sample includes approximately 15,000 clones, about 72% of them seen just once. This TCR came from a person aged 35-79 years with oral cavity squamous cell carcinoma. The input for sequencing was PBMCs, taken before nivolumab (anti-PD-1) treatment.

CDR3 nucleotide sequence: TGTGCCAGCAGTGAACCCTTTCTCTACGAGCAGTACTTC. Translated: CASSEPFLYEQYF. This rearrangement joins TRBV2 to TRBJ2-7; D is undetermined. Germline lookup yields CDR1 SNHLY and CDR2 FYNNEI. The V end was cut by 2 bases, the J end by 3 bases, with 8 bases between. This CDR3 contains 13 residues.